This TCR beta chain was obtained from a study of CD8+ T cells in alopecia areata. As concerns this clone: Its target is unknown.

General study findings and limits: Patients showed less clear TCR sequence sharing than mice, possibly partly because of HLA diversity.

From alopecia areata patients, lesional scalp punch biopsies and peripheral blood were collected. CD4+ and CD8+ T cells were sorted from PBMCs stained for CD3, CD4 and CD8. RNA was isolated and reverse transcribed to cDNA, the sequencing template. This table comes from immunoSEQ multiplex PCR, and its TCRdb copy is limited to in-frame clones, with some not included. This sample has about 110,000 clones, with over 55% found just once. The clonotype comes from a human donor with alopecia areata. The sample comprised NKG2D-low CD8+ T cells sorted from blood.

The CDR3 DNA reads as TGTGCCAGCAGCCACTACACGGATGGCTACACCTTC. Translated, it gives CASSHYTDGYTF. This chain uses TRBV27 with TRBJ1-2; D is unclear. Germline V gene sequence: CDR1 MNHEY, CDR2 SMNVEV (reference sequence). V lost 6 bases and J 6 bases, leaving 11 bases between the germline ends. This CDR3 comprises 12 residues.